These 2 T cell receptor beta chains share one sample of origin, sequenced in a study of T cells expressing NK-cell markers. After re-calling the 5' RACE reads, TCRdb lists one entry per CDR3 protein, DNA absent. This table holds a few hundred thousand distinct CDR3 sequences. The specimen was blood T cells: a sorted CD56 or NKG2C T cell subset, CD4+ or CD8+ T cells, or bulk PBMC T cells (not recorded which). The source of these receptors is a man aged 18-75 years in good health.

The chain recombines TRBV7-2 with TRBJ1-1; checking the TCRdb D call of TRBD1 is not possible without DNA. Germline V gene data show CDR1 as SGHTA and CDR2 as FQGNSA. This CDR3 contains 15 residues. Here the CDR3 reads CASTLQSGTDTEAFF.

The rearrangement links TRBV15 to TRBJ2-4; TCRdb calls TRBD1, which cannot be checked without DNA. The germline gives CDR1 LNHNV, CDR2 YYDKDF (reference sequence). The CDR3 has 17 amino acids. CDR3 residues: CATSRDAPTVAKNIQYF.